The clone carrying this T cell receptor (beta chain) occurred once. The data were taken from a study of blood T cell repertoires in COVID-19. About the research overall: The samples span acute and convalescent COVID-19 from the United States, Italy and Spain.

Sequenced by immunoSEQ multiplex PCR; TCRdb stores in-frame clones only, minus some. This table has about 160,000 clones, over 80% appearing once. Germline lookup yields CDR1 LNHNV and CDR2 YYDKDF (reference sequence). The V segment lost 4 bases and the J segment 6 bases; nucleotides outside the gene matches: 10. This CDR3 has 16 amino acids. The TCR comes from a woman of 80 years or more with active or convalescent COVID-19. The V call is TRBV15, the J call TRBJ1-2; the match to TRBD1 covers 11 bases. The sequencing input was peripheral blood. CDR3 in DNA: TGTGCCACCAGCATAGACGCCGGGACAGGGGGTCATGGCTACACCTTC. It codes for CATSIDAGTGGHGYTF.